The next 24 T cell receptor beta chains were all read from a single sample in a study of human T cells and chemical hapten exposure. TCRdb passed the RACE reads through MiXCR, listing each CDR3 protein once. Of roughly 110,000 distinct CDR3 sequences in the sample, 9.5% to 15% were seen once. Time point meaning: pre-sensitization, week 0. Treatment here: therapeutic diphenylcyclopropenone sensitization with weekly scalp DPC. The specimen was whole blood, collected in connection with sensitization to the hapten diphenylcyclopropenone (DPC). The receptors derive from a woman aged 45-65 years with alopecia areata. Some clones in this sample may be carry-over from other donors' samples.

This clonotype was seen more than once but under ten times. V and J are TRBV4-3 and TRBJ2-7; D may be TRBD2 (6 bases). The V end was cut by 0 bases, the J end by 7 bases, with 19 bases between. There are 16 residues in the CDR3. Germline V gene data show CDR1 as LGHNA and CDR2 as YSLEER. The CDR3 nucleotides are TGCGCCAGCAGCCAAGACGCCCGGTATGGAGGGGAAGAGCAGTACTTC. This gives the protein CASSQDARYGGEEQYF.

The chain employs TRBV28 and TRBJ1-5; D might be TRBD1 (5 bases). CDR1 is MDHEN and CDR2 is SYDVKM in the germline V gene. Trimming took 10 bases from V and 4 from J, leaving 11 bases between them. The CDR3 contains 12 residues. CDR3 nucleotide sequence: TGTGCCACCCTGGGACTGAATCAGCCCCAGCATTTT. The encoded protein is CATLGLNQPQHF.

The chain joins TRBV3-1 to TRBJ1-4; TRBD1 is a possible D gene (5 bases). The CDR3 is 13 residues long. Trimming took 1 base from V and 7 from J, leaving 7 bases between them. Germline V CDR1 and CDR2: LGHDT, YNNKEL (reference sequence). The CDR3 sequence is CASSQAGGEKLFF. The CDR3 bases are TGTGCCAGCAGCCAAGCCGGGGGTGAAAAACTGTTTTTT. Supplemented by reference TRBV3-1 and TRBJ1-4, the full variable domain reads DTAVSQTPKYLVTQMGNDKSIKCEQNLGHDTMYWYKQDSKKFLKIMFSYNNKELIINETVPNRFSPKSPDKAHLNLHINSLELGDSAVYFCASSQAGGEKLFFGSGTQLSVL.

This clonotype was counted between two and nine times. J is TRBJ1-2 and V is TRBV6-5; 8 bases line up with TRBD1. Germline CDR1 and CDR2: MNHEY and SVGAGI. The CDR3 sequence is 18 residues long. Losses at the gene ends were 0 bases for V and 0 bases for J; bases not matched to a gene: 9. CDR3 nucleotide sequence: TGTGCCAGCAGTTACTCGAGACAGGGGTTTTCGGCTAACTATGGCTACACCTTC. Amino acids: CASSYSRQGFSANYGYTF.

This clonotype has more than one count but fewer than ten. The chain couples TRBV3-1 to TRBJ2-7, with D perhaps TRBD2 (5 bases). CDR3 length: 15 amino acids. The germline CDR1 and CDR2 sequences are LGHDT and YNNKEL (reference sequence). V lost 3 bases to trimming and J lost 0 bases, with 12 bases between them. Here the CDR3 reads CASSHPGSTSYEQYF. CDR3 DNA: TGTGCCAGCAGCCATCCGGGGAGTACCTCCTACGAGCAGTACTTC.

The chain has TRBV18 and TRBJ1-4; no clear D gene. Germline-derived CDR1 and CDR2 are KGHSH and LQKENI. This CDR3 spans 15 amino acids. V dropped 3 bases and J dropped 8 bases, with 16 bases sitting between them. As DNA, the CDR3 is TGTGCCAGCTCACCTTTCCAGTCGGAGAGCGAAAAACTGTTTTTT. The encoded protein is CASSPFQSESEKLFF.

There are many counts of this clonotype. This chain connects TRBV28 to TRBJ1-2; no definite D call. The V gene lost 2 bases and the J gene lost 4 bases, with 5 bases spanning the gap. Germline V CDR1 and CDR2: MDHEN, SYDVKM. The CDR3 is 12 amino acids. CDR3 DNA: TGTGCCAGCAGTTTAGGGTCCTATGGCTACACCTTC. Protein sequence: CASSLGSYGYTF.

The rearrangement joins TRBV7-8 to TRBJ2-1, with 8 bases fitting TRBD2. The germline gives CDR1 SGHVS, CDR2 FQNEAQ. V was pared by 5 bases and J by 4 bases, with 7 bases of the junction left unmatched. CDR3 length equals 15 residues. CDR3: CASSTQRLAYNEQFF. The DNA of the CDR3 is TGTGCCAGCAGCACTCAGAGACTAGCGTACAATGAGCAGTTCTTC.

The chain recombines TRBV7-2 with TRBJ1-3; no clear D gene. The CDR3 has 15 residues. CDR1 and CDR2 from the germline V gene are SGHTA and FQGNSA. Deletions cut 0 bases from V and 2 bases from J, with 8 bases between. The CDR3 region has the DNA TGTGCCAGCAGCTTAGCGTCTGGGGCTGGAAACACCATATATTTT. It yields the protein CASSLASGAGNTIYF.

Many counts were recorded for this clonotype. The J gene is TRBJ2-5, the V gene TRBV20-1; 7 bases are a match to TRBD1. V lost 6 bases, J lost 5 bases, and 12 bases stayed unmatched. CDR3 length equals 14 residues. CDR1 is DFQATT, CDR2 SNEGSKA, per germline (reference sequence). The CDR3 spells CSATKGAGSETQYF. The CDR3 DNA is TGCAGTGCAACTAAGGGGGCAGGGAGCGAGACCCAGTACTTC.

This chain joins TRBV18 and TRBJ2-7; perhaps TRBD2 as D (6 bases). V lost 1 base and J 3 bases, leaving 16 bases between the germline ends. The germline V gene has CDR1 KGHSH and CDR2 LQKENI. This CDR3 is built from 16 residues. The CDR3 reads CASSPLSGGSGYEQYF. DNA of the CDR3: TGTGCCAGCTCACCACTTTCAGGAGGTAGCGGCTACGAGCAGTACTTC.

There are a few counts of this clonotype. This chain links TRBV5-1 with TRBJ2-5, with 11 bases identical to TRBD2. The CDR3 contains 15 residues. V gave up 4 bases and J gave up 1 base; unmatched junction bases: 3. Per germline, CDR1 SGHRS and CDR2 YFSETQ. For the CDR3, the DNA is TGCGCCAGCAGCGTCACTAGCGGGGGCCAAGAGACCCAGTACTTC. Translation: CASSVTSGGQETQYF.

This clonotype was found many times. The chain joins TRBV9 to TRBJ2-3; 9 bases line up with TRBD1. The V and J ends lost 4 bases and 2 bases, in that order; junction bases with no gene match: 8. The CDR3 is 16 residues long. Germline assignment: CDR1 SGDLS and CDR2 YYNGEE. The CDR3 DNA reads as TGTGCCAGCAGCCGGGGGACAGGGTTTTACACAGATACGCAGTATTTT. Encoded protein: CASSRGTGFYTDTQYF.

This clonotype was seen many times. Its ends do not fully match the called genes, so a read error is possible. The J gene is TRBJ1-4, the V gene TRBV5-4; D possibly corresponds to TRBD1 (6 bases). Germline V gene lookup returns CDR1 SGHNT and CDR2 YYREEE (reference sequence). The CDR3 spans 12 residues. The CDR3 sequence: CASSLDSRQVVF. The CDR3 DNA reads TGTGCCAGCAGCTTGGATTCCCGACAGGTCGTTTTT.

This clonotype was seen a few times. V usage is TRBV28 and J usage is TRBJ2-7; weak D call: TRBD2 (6 bases). The CDR3 extends over 16 amino acids. The V end lost 4 bases, the J end lost 2 bases, and 18 bases lay between the germline ends. Germline CDR1 is MDHEN and CDR2 is SYDVKM. The CDR3 bases are TGTGCCAGCAGTTCCCAAGCGGCGGGACGAGCCTACGAGCAGTACTTC. Its protein is CASSSQAAGRAYEQYF.

The sample holds a few counts of this clonotype. This sequence joins TRBV4-1 and TRBJ1-1; D remains ambiguous. In germline, CDR1 is MGHRA, CDR2 YSYEKL. CDR3 size: 14 residues. The V and J ends lost 4 bases and 3 bases respectively, with 12 bases between them. The chain's CDR3 is CASSLKAGYTEAFF. The CDR3 DNA reads TGCGCCAGCAGCCTAAAGGCCGGGTACACTGAAGCTTTCTTT.

In regard to this clonotype: A much larger clone lies a single base off, so this may be a read error. The gene calls are TRBV29-1 and TRBJ1-1; D may be TRBD1 (6 bases). This CDR3 comprises 13 residues. Germline V CDR1 and CDR2: SQVTM, ANQGSEA. Between the trimmed V and J ends, which lost 1 base and 6 bases, there was a span of 12 bases. The CDR3 spells CSVEAQGDSEAFF. The CDR3 nucleotides read TGCAGCGTTGAAGCACAGGGTGACTCTGAAGCTTTCTTT. Using reference TRBV29-1 and TRBJ1-1 for the parts outside the CDR3, the full variable domain is SAVISQKPSRDICQRGTSLTIQCQVDSQVTMMFWYRQQPGQSLTLIATANQGSEATYESGFVIDKFPISRPNLTFSTLTVSNMSPEDSSIYLCSVEAQGDSEAFFGQGTRLTVV.

The rearrangement uses TRBV18 and TRBJ2-3; 12 nucleotides agree with TRBD2. From germline, CDR1 is KGHSH and CDR2 LQKENI. This CDR3 has 15 amino acids. V shed 3 bases and J 7 bases; nucleotides not matched to a gene: 5. The CDR3 spells CASSPGTSGRNTQYF. The CDR3 DNA is TGTGCCAGCTCACCCGGGACTAGCGGGCGGAATACGCAGTATTTT.

This clonotype has at least ten counts. V gene TRBV12-3 or TRBV12-4 combines with J gene TRBJ2-2, with TRBD2 matching over 9 bases. V was pared by 10 bases and J by 3 bases, with 9 bases of the junction left unmatched. This CDR3 spans 15 amino acids. In nucleotides, the CDR3 is TGTGCCATCCACAGCGGGGGGCTGCACACCGGGGAGCTGTTTTTT. Encoded protein: CAIHSGGLHTGELFF.

This clonotype came up many times. This sequence joins TRBV2 and TRBJ1-3; 7 bases line up with TRBD1. Trimming cost V 2 bases and J 3 bases; bases outside gene matches: 13. The CDR3 loop spans 18 amino acids. Germline assignment: CDR1 SNHLY and CDR2 FYNNEI. CDR3 protein: CASSERGQSTYIGNTIYF. Written as DNA, the CDR3 is TGTGCCAGCAGTGAAAGGGGACAGTCAACTTATATTGGAAACACCATATATTTT.

CDR3 residues: CASSYDISGNTIYF. The CDR3 region has the DNA TGTGCCAGCAGTTATGACATCTCTGGAAACACCATATATTTT. The V gene is TRBV7-2, the J gene TRBJ1-3, with no clear D. Deletions cut 6 bases from V and 0 bases from J, with 9 bases between. This CDR3 contains 14 residues. CDR1 is SGHTA, CDR2 FQGNSA, per germline. Based on the CDR3 plus reference TRBV7-2 and TRBJ1-3, the full variable domain is GAGVSQSPSNKVTEKGKDVELRCDPISGHTALYWYRQSLGQGLEFLIYFQGNSAPDKSGLPSDRFSAERTGGSVSTLTIQRTQQEDSAVYLCASSYDISGNTIYFGEGSWLTVV.

The chain carries TRBV29-1 and TRBJ2-1; D remains ambiguous. The V gene lost 3 bases and the J gene lost 9 bases, with 9 bases spanning the gap. There are 11 residues in the CDR3. Per germline, CDR1 SQVTM and CDR2 ANQGSEA. The chain's CDR3 is CSVEEPGEQFF. Here the CDR3 DNA reads TGCAGCGTTGAGGAGCCCGGTGAGCAGTTCTTC.

J is TRBJ1-2 and V is TRBV29-1; tentative D call: TRBD1 (5 bases). The CDR3 totals 16 residues. V gave up 4 bases and J gave up 7 bases, with 25 bases separating them. Germline V gives CDR1 SQVTM, CDR2 ANQGSEA. CDR3 protein: CSVGGQGGAIGAGYTF. The CDR3 region has the DNA TGCAGCGTTGGCGGGCAGGGTGGGGCGATCGGAGCTGGCTACACCTTC.

This chain links TRBV5-1 with TRBJ2-1; D might be TRBD1 (5 bases). Germline loops: CDR1 SGHRS, CDR2 YFSETQ. The ends were cut back, 3 bases at V and 7 bases at J, with 8 bases in the middle. The CDR3 is 12 residues long. CDR3 amino acids: CASSWQGNEQFF. The CDR3 DNA follows: TGCGCCAGCAGCTGGCAGGGTAATGAGCAGTTCTTC.